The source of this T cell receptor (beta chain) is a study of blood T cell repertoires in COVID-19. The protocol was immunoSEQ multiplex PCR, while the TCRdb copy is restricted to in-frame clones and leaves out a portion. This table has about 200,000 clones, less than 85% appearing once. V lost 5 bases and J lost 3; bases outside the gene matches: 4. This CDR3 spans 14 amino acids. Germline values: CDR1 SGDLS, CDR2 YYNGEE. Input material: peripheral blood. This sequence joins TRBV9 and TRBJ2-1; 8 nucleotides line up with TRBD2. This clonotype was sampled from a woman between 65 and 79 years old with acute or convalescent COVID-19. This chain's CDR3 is CASSASGLYNEQFF. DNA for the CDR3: TGTGCCAGCAGTGCTAGCGGGCTCTACAATGAGCAGTTCTTC. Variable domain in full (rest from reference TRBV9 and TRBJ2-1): DSGVTQTPKHLITATGQRVTLRCSPRSGDLSVYWYQQSLDQGLQFLIQYYNGEERAKGNILERFSAQQFPDLHSELNLSSLELGDSALYFCASSASGLYNEQFFGPGTRLTVL.